The 2 T cell receptor beta chains below were found in one sample sequenced in a study of blood T cells in healthy people across ages. The second PCR ran about 6 to 11 cycles with a sample-barcoded 5' primer and J-beta primers. TCRdb reanalysed the 5' RACE reads using MiXCR and keeps one entry per CDR3 protein. In the table there are 1.5 million to 2 million distinct CDR3 sequences, around half of which are singletons. The material sequenced was blood. The source is a woman aged 40 to 55 in good health.

This clonotype came up a few times. The chain has TRBV7-2 and TRBJ2-5; a possible D gene is TRBD2 (6 bases). Trimming removed 4 bases from V and 5 bases from J, with 17 bases in between. Looked up from germline, CDR1 is SGHTA and CDR2 is FQGNSA. There are 15 residues in the CDR3. As DNA, the CDR3 is TGTGCCAGCAGCTACCCTAGACCGCGGGGCGAGACCCAGTACTTC. Protein sequence: CASSYPRPRGETQYF.

The chain recombines TRBV5-1 with TRBJ2-3; D is unclear. Trimming removed 4 bases at V and 2 bases at J, with 11 bases between. Germline CDR1 reads SGHRS; CDR2 reads YFSETQ. CDR3 size: 14 residues. DNA for the CDR3: TGCGCCAGCAGCCTCCCGACAAACACAGATACGCAGTATTTT. It translates to CASSLPTNTDTQYF.